This T cell receptor beta chain was profiled in a study of blood T cell repertoires in COVID-19. Study details: Specimens from acute and convalescent COVID-19 originated in the United States, Italy and Spain. Nucleic acid was either cDNA or gDNA, and it came from T cells, B-cell-depleted T cells, or PBMCs.

This CDR3 region has 14 residues. Germline-derived CDR1 and CDR2 are LNHDA and SQIVND (reference sequence). Trimming removed 7 bases from V and 6 bases from J; junction bases left unmatched: 9. This clone has a handful of counts. Measured with immunoSEQ multiplex PCR; TCRdb has only the in-frame clones, and not every one. Of about 440,000 clones in the sample, approximately 88% were seen once. Sequencing was done on a sample of peripheral blood. The V call is TRBV19, the J call TRBJ2-4, with 7 bases lining up with TRBD1. The TCR was taken from a woman in her forties or fifties with COVID-19, enrolled during active disease. CDR3 in DNA: TGTGCCAGTACCCCGACCGGGACAGTAAACATTCAGTACTTC. This sequence encodes CASTPTGTVNIQYF.